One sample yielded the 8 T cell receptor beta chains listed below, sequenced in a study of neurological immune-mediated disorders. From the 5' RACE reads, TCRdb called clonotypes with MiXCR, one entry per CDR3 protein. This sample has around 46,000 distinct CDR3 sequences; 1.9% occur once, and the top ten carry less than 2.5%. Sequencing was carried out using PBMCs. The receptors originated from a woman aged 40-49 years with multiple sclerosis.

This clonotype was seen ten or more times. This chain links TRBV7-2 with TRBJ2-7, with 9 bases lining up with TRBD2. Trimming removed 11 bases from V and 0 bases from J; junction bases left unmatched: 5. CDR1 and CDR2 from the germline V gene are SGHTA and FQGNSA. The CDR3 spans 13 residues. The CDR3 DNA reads TGTGCCGGGCTAGCGGGGAGCTCCTACGAGCAGTACTTC. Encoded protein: CAGLAGSSYEQYF.

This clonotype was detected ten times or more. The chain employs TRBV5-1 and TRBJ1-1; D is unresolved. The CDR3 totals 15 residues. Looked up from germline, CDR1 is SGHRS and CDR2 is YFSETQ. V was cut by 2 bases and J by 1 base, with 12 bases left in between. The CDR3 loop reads CASSFGSSPNTEAFF. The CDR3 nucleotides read TGCGCCAGCAGCTTCGGCAGCAGCCCGAACACTGAAGCTTTCTTT.

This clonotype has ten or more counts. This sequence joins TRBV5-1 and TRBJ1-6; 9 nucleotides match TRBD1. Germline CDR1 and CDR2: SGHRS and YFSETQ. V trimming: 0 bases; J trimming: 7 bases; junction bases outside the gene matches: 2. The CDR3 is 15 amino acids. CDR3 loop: CASSLAGTGNSPLHF. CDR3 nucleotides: TGCGCCAGCAGCTTGGCCGGGACAGGGAATTCACCCCTCCACTTT.

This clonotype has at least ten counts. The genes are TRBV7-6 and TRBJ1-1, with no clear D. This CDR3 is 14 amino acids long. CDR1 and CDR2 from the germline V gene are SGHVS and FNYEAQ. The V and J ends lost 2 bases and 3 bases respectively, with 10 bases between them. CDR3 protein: CASSLLGGDTEAFF. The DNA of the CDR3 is TGTGCCAGCAGCTTACTCGGTGGGGACACTGAAGCTTTCTTT. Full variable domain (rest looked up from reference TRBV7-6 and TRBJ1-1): GAGVSQSPRYKVTKRGQDVALRCDPISGHVSLYWYRQALGQGPEFLTYFNYEAQQDKSGLPNDRFSAERPEGSISTLTIQRTEQRDSAMYRCASSLLGGDTEAFFGQGTRLTVV.

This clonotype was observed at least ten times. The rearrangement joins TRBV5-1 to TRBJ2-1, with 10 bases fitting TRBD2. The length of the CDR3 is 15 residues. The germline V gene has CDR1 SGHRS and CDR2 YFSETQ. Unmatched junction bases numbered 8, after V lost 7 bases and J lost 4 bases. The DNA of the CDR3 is TGCGCCAGCGGCCCGGGAGCGGGGGGGTACAATGAGCAGTTCTTC. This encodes CASGPGAGGYNEQFF. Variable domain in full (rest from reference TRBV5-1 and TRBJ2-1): KAGVTQTPRYLIKTRGQQVTLSCSPISGHRSVSWYQQTPGQGLQFLFEYFSETQRNKGNFPGRFSGRQFSNSRSEMNVSTLELGDSALYLCASGPGAGGYNEQFFGPGTRLTVL.

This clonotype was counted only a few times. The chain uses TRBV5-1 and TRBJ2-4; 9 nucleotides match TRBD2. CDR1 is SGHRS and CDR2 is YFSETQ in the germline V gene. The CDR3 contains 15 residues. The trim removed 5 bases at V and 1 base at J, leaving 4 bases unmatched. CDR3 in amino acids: CASSPSGGAKNIQYF. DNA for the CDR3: TGCGCCAGCAGTCCGAGCGGGGGGGCCAAAAACATTCAGTACTTC.

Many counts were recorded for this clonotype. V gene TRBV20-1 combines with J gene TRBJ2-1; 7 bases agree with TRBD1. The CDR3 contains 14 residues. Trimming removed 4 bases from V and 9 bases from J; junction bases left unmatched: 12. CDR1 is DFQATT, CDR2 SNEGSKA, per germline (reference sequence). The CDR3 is CSAISGTVRGEQFF. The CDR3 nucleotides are TGCAGTGCTATCTCCGGGACAGTTAGGGGTGAGCAGTTCTTC.

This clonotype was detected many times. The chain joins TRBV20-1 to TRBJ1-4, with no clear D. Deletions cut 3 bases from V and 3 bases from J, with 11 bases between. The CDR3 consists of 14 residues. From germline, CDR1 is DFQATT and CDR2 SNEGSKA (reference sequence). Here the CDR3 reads CSASPGPSNEKLFF. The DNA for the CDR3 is TGCAGTGCTAGTCCTGGGCCGTCTAATGAAAAACTGTTTTTT.